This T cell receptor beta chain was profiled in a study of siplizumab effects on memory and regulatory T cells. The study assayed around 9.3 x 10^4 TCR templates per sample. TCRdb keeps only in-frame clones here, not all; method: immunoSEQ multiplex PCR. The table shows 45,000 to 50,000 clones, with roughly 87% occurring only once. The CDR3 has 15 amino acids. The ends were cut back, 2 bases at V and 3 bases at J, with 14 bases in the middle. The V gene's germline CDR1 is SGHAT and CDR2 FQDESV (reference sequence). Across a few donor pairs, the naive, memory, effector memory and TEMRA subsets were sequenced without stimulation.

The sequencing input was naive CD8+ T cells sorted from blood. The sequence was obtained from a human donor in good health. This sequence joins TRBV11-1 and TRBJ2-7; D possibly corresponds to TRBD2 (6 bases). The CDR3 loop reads CASSLPGGAGYEQYF. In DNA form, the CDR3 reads TGTGCCAGCAGCTTACCCGGGGGAGCCGGCTACGAGCAGTACTTC. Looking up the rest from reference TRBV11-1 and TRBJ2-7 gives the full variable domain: EAEVAQSPRYKITEKSQAVAFWCDPISGHATLYWYRQILGQGPELLVQFQDESVVDDSQLPKDRFSAERLKGVDSTLKIQPAELGDSAMYLCASSLPGGAGYEQYFGPGTRLTVT.